This T cell receptor (beta chain) was identified in a study of blood T cell repertoires in COVID-19. CDR3 length: 16 residues. V was clipped by 0 bases and J by 0 bases, with 12 bases between them. Germline CDR1 and CDR2: SGHRS and YFSETQ. This table comes from immunoSEQ multiplex PCR, and its TCRdb copy is limited to in-frame clones, with some not included. The table lists some 220,000 clones, over 75% of them singletons, with approximately 2.4% in the top ten. Seattle's enrolled individuals joined amid active infection and were then monitored longitudinally. The genes are TRBV5-1 and TRBJ1-1; D is unclear. The sequence was obtained from a woman in her 70s with COVID-19, enrolled during active disease. The sequenced sample was peripheral blood. CDR3 region: CASSLDPERVNTEAFF. Written as DNA, the CDR3 is TGCGCCAGCAGCTTGGACCCCGAGCGAGTGAACACTGAAGCTTTCTTT.